This T cell receptor (beta chain) was found in a study of T cell clonality in common variable immunodeficiency. Data came from immunoSEQ multiplex PCR; TCRdb stores just in-frame clones and leaves some out. Altogether tens of thousands of clones were found in the sample, and no singletons occur. This clone was recorded at least ten times. Coverage ceases 3 residues before the CDR3 finishes, and the germline J gene fills in the end. Blood samples were heparinized, about 5 to 9 ml per donor. This CDR3 is 13 amino acids long. The germline CDR1 and CDR2 sequences are SGHNT and YYREEE (reference sequence).

The receptor was derived from a person aged 18 to 70 in good health. Sequencing used peripheral blood mononuclear cells. This chain connects TRBV5-4 to TRBJ1-2; D is ambiguous. The CDR3 is CASSLEGPRIYTF. CDR3 bases read: TGTGCCAGCAGCCTCGAGGGTCCGAGGATC. Together with reference TRBV5-4 and TRBJ1-2, the CDR3 gives the full variable domain: ETGVTQSPTHLIKTRGQQVTLRCSSQSGHNTVSWYQQALGQGPQFIFQYYREEENGRGNFPPRFSGLQFPNYSSELNVNALELDDSALYLCASSLEGPRIYTFGSGTRLTVV.